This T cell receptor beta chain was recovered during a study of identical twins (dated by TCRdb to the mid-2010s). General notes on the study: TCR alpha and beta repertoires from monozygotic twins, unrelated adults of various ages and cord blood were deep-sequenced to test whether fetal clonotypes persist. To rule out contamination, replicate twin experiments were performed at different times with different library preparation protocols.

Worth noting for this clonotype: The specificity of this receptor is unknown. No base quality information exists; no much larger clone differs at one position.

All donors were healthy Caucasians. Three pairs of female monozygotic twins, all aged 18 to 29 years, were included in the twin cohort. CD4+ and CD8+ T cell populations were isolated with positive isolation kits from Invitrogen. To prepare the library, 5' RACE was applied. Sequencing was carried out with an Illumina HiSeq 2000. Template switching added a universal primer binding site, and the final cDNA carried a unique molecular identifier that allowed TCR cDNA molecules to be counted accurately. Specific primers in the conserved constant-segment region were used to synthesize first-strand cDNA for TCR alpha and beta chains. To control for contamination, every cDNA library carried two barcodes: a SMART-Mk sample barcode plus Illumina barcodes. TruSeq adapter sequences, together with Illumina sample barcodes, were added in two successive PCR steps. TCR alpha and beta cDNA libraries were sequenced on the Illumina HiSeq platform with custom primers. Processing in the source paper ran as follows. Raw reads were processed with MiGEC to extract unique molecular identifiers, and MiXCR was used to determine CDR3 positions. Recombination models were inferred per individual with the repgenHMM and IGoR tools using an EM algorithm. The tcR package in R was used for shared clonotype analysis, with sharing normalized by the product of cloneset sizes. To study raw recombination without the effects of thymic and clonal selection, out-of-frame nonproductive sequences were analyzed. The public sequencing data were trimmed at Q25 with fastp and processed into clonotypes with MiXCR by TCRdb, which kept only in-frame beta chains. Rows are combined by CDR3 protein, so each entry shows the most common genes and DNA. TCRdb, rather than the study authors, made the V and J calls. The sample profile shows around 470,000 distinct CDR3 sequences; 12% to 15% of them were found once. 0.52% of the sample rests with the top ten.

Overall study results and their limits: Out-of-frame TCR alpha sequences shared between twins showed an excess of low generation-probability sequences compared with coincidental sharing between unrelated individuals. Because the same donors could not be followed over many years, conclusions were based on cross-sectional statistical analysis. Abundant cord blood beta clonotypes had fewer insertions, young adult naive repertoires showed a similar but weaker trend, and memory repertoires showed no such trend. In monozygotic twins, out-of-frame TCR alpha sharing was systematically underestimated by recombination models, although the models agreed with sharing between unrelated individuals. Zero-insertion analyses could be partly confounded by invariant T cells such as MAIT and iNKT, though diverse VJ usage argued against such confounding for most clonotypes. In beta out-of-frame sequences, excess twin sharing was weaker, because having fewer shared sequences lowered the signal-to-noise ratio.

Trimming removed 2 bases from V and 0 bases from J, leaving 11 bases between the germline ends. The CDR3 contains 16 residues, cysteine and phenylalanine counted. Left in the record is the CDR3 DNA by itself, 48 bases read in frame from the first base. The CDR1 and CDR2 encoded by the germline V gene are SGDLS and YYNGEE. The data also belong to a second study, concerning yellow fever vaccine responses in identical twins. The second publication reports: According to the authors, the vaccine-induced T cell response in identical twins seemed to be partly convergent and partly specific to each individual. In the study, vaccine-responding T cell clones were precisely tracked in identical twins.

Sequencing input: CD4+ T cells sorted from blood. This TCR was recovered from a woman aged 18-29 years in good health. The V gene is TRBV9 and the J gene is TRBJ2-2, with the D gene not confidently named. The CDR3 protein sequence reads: CASSVGLGSNTGELFF. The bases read TGTGCCAGCAGCGTGGGTCTGGGGTCGAACACCGGGGAGCTGTTTTTT.